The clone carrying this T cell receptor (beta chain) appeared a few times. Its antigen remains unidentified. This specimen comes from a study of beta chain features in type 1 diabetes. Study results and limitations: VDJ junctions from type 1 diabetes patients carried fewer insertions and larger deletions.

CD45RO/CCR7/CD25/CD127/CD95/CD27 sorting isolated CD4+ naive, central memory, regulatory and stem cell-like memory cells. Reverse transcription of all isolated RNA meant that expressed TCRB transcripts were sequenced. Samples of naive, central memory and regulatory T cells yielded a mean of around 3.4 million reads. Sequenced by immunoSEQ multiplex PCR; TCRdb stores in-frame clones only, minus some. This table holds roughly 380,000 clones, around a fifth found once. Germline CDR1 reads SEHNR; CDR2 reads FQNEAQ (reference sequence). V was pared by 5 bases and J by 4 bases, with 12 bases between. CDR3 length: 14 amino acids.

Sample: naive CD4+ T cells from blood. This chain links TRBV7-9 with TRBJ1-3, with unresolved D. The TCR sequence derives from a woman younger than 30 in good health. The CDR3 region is CASSLATSGNTIYF. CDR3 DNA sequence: TGTGCCAGCAGCCTTGCAACTTCCGGAAACACCATATATTTT.